The 8 T cell receptor beta chains in this list originate from one sample, sequenced in a study of control samples from healthy donors and cancer patients. Only in-frame clones appear in the TCRdb table, and some are missing; sequencing was by immunoSEQ multiplex PCR. The table shows more than 110,000 clones, with roughly 92% occurring only once. Sequencing was done on a sample of blood. The receptors derive from a young man in good health.

This chain connects TRBV5-6 to TRBJ2-3; D uncertain. Germline CDR1 is SGHDT and CDR2 is YYEEEE. The CDR3 runs 12 residues. Trimming pared 0 bases from V and 6 bases from J, leaving 5 bases between. CDR3 amino acids: CASSLVGDTQYF. CDR3 bases: TGTGCCAGCAGCTTGGTCGGGGATACGCAGTATTTT.

V usage is TRBV27 and J usage is TRBJ2-7; 12 bases line up with TRBD2. The CDR3 has 16 residues. The V gene's germline CDR1 is MNHEY and CDR2 SMNVEV (reference sequence). V was pared by 6 bases and J by 3 bases, with 9 bases of the junction left unmatched. This CDR3 is CASSSILLAGGYEQYF. For the CDR3, the DNA is TGTGCCAGCAGCTCCATACTACTAGCGGGAGGCTACGAGCAGTACTTC.

V gene TRBV28 combines with J gene TRBJ2-3; D is unresolved. The CDR3 is 13 amino acids. In germline, CDR1 is MDHEN, CDR2 SYDVKM. V lost 5 bases to trimming and J lost 4 bases, with 10 bases between them. For the CDR3, the DNA is TGTGCCAGCAGTACCTCCCCGGCAGATACGCAGTATTTT. Translation gives CASSTSPADTQYF.

The J gene is TRBJ2-1, the V gene TRBV18; D is ambiguous. V lost 3 bases and J lost 8, with 11 bases in between. Germline assignment: CDR1 KGHSH and CDR2 LQKENI. The CDR3 spans 13 residues. The DNA for the CDR3 is TGTGCCAGCTCACCGTCGATAGGAGATGAGCAGTTCTTC. It yields the protein CASSPSIGDEQFF.

This chain connects TRBV10-3 to TRBJ2-1, with TRBD2 as a possible D gene (5 bases). V dropped 2 bases and J dropped 5 bases, with 16 bases sitting between them. In germline, CDR1 is ENHRY, CDR2 SYGVKD. The CDR3 covers 16 residues. This CDR3 is CAISEASWRGDNEQFF. The CDR3 nucleotides are TGTGCCATCAGTGAGGCTAGCTGGAGAGGAGACAATGAGCAGTTCTTC.

With regard to this clone: Different DNA sequences within this sample yield the same CDR3. This chain uses TRBV11-3 with TRBJ1-1; D not resolved. With 0 bases removed from V and 1 base from J, the gap between germline ends came to 3 bases. The CDR3 length is 13 residues. Per germline, CDR1 SGHNT and CDR2 YENEEA. As DNA, the CDR3 is TGTGCCAGCAGCTTAGAAGGGAACACTGAAGCTTTCTTT. Encoded protein: CASSLEGNTEAFF. The whole variable domain, remainder taken from reference TRBV11-3 and TRBJ1-1, is EAGVVQSPRYKIIEKKQPVAFWCNPISGHNTLYWYLQNLGQGPELLIRYENEEAVDDSQLPKDRFSAERLKGVDSTLKIQPAELGDSAVYLCASSLEGNTEAFFGQGTRLTVV.

The chain employs TRBV4-2 and TRBJ1-1; D is undetermined. CDR3 length equals 13 residues. Germline V lookup: CDR1 LGHNA, CDR2 YNFKEQ. Between the trimmed V and J ends, which lost 0 bases and 5 bases, there was a span of 7 bases. This chain's CDR3 is CASSQELGTEAFF. The CDR3 bases are TGTGCCAGCAGCCAAGAGCTGGGGACTGAAGCTTTCTTT.

This chain joins TRBV7-9 and TRBJ1-3; D remains ambiguous. V gave up 5 bases and J gave up 1 base, with 9 bases separating them. The CDR3 totals 14 residues. The germline CDR1 and CDR2 sequences are SEHNR and FQNEAQ (reference sequence). CDR3 residues: CASSPGSSGNTIYF. CDR3 bases: TGTGCCAGCAGCCCAGGCAGTTCTGGAAACACCATATATTTT.